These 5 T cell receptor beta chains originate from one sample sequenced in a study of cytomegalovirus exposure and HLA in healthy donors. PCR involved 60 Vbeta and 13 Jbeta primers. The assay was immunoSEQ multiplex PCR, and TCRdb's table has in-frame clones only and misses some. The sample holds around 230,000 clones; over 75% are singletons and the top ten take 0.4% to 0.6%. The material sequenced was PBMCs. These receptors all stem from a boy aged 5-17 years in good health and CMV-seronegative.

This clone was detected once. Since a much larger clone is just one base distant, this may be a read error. The CDR3 coding sequence is TGTGCCAGCAGGACAGGGGGCACTGAAGCTTTCTTT. It is translated as CASRTGGTEAFF. This chain joins TRBV11-1 and TRBJ1-1; TRBD1 matches at 9 bases. The CDR3 is 12 residues long. Unmatched junction bases numbered 0, after V lost 6 bases and J lost 4 bases. Germline V gives CDR1 SGHAT, CDR2 FQDESV (reference sequence).

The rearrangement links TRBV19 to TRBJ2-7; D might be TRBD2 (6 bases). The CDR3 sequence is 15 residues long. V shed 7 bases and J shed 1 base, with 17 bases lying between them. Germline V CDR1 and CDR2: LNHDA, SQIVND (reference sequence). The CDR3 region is CASTLSLGLSYEQYF. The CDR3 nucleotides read TGTGCCAGTACCCTTTCTCTCGGACTATCCTACGAGCAGTACTTC.

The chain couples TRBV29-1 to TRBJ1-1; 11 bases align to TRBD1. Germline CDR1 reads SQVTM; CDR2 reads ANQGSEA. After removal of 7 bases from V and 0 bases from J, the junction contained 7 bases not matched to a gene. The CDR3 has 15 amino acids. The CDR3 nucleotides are TGCAGCGCCTCCTGGACAGGGGGCATGAACACTGAAGCTTTCTTT. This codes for CSASWTGGMNTEAFF.

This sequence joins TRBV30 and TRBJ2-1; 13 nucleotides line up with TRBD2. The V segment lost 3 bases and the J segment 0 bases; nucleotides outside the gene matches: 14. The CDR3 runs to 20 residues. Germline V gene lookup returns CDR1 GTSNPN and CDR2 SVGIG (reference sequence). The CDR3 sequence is CAWSDGTSGTYWSSYNEQFF. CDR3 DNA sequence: TGTGCCTGGAGCGACGGGACTAGCGGGACCTACTGGAGCTCCTACAATGAGCAGTTCTTC. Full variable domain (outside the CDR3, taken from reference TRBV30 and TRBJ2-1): SQTIHQWPATLVQPVGSPLSLECTVEGTSNPNLYWYRQAAGRGLQLLFYSVGIGQISSEVPQNLSASRPQDRQFILSSKKLLLSDSGFYLCAWSDGTSGTYWSSYNEQFFGPGTRLTVL.

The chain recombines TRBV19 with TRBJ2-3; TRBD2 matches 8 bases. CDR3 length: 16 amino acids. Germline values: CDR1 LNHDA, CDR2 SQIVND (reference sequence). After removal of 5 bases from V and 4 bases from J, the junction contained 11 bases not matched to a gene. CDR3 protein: CASSGWTAGGADTQYF. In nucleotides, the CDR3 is TGTGCCAGTAGTGGATGGACGGCGGGAGGCGCAGATACGCAGTATTTT.